This T cell receptor (beta chain) was identified during a study of metastatic and nonmetastatic thyroid tumors. Study background: Comparative analysis of repertoires was undertaken across blood and tumor or nodule tissue obtained from malignant and benign thyroid patients.

About this clone: Antigen specificity is unknown.

Study results and limitations: Significantly greater TCR beta diversity was reportedly found in malignant thyroid tumors than in benign nodules (in blood and tumor).

TCRdb re-called the PCR reads through MiXCR. The top ten clones hold over 9.5% of a sample with 10,000 to 12,000 clones, 28% of them seen once. Thyroid surgery had not been preceded by any treatment in any patient. The CDR3 is 15 amino acids. Germline V CDR1 and CDR2: SGHAT, FQNNGV. V lost 5 bases to trimming and J lost 4 bases, with 14 bases between them. J is TRBJ1-4 and V is TRBV11-2, with D perhaps TRBD1 (6 bases). The receptor was isolated from a male donor with papillary thyroid cancer or a benign thyroid nodule (not recorded which). Some clones in this sample may be carry-over from other donors' samples. Sequencing was performed on tumor tissue. CDR3 coding DNA: TGTGCCAGCAGCAGCAAACAGGGACTTAATGAAAAACTGTTTTTT. It translates to CASSSKQGLNEKLFF.